This T cell receptor beta chain emerged from a study of cytotoxic CD8 clonotypes in ibrutinib-treated CLL listed by TCRdb under 2021. The study in broad terms: The cohort had about ten relapsed/refractory and under 16 treatment-naive patients; 17 to 18 were IGHV unmutated. Partial responses were observed in about 24 patients and complete responses in 2; after a median follow-up of roughly 62 months, remission was maintained in 14 patients and progression was observed in approximately 12. Response samples were obtained after a median of around 11 months of treatment, with a range of about 6 to 40 months. Samples averaged roughly 260,000 productive templates and more than 85,000 productive rearrangements. Longitudinal samples were available for about 30% of the 86 trial participants. Cryopreserved peripheral blood mononuclear cells were obtained prior to treatment, at the time of response, and at either disease progression or sustained remission. All remission and progressive disease samples were collected while patients were still receiving ibrutinib. General conclusions and limits of the study: Sampling times were not matched between patients in sustained remission and patients whose disease was progressing, and lymph node repertoires were not examined. Public clonotypes were rare and either contracted or stayed stable during treatment, and the rise in clonality at ibrutinib response reflected the expansion of private clonotypes. At ibrutinib response clonality went up, during sustained remission it held steady, and at progression it dropped back toward baseline. Baseline clonality exceeded that of age-matched healthy donors and correlated strongly with circulating CD8+ T-cell counts.

Taken with the paper, the label for time point translates to: 12 months on ibrutinib. Roughly 2 micrograms of genomic DNA were extracted from cryopreserved PBMCs for TCR beta library preparation. Longitudinal blood samples from CLL patients on ibrutinib monotherapy were analyzed using high-throughput TCR beta sequencing. Patients were enrolled in a phase 2 open-label single-center ibrutinib monotherapy trial. The CDR3 spans 12 residues, from the cysteine through the phenylalanine. Left in the record is the CDR3 DNA by itself, 36 bases read in frame from the first base. For CDR1 and CDR2, the germline V gene lists SQVTM and ANQGSEA. Trimming costs V 6 bases and J 12 bases, and their ends lie 18 bases apart. This clone was picked up one time. Its antigen is currently not known. The input lacks base qualities; no much larger clone sits a single base away. The goal of deep resolution MiSeq sequencing was a depth between 1 in 1 million and 1 in 200,000 T cells, and coverage averaged 10x per clonotype. TCR beta libraries were generated with the immunoSEQ hsTCRB Kit. For the original study's pipeline: Data were analyzed with ImmunoSEQ Data Assistant and ImmunoSEQ Analyzer, with V, D and J genes assigned per IMGT definitions. Clonality was computed as one minus normalized Shannon entropy of productive rearrangement frequencies, ranging from 0 to 1. Only overrepresented clonotypes making up at least 0.05% of the repertoire of each patient were included in the public clonotype analysis. Some 13 age-matched healthy donor repertoires from immuneACCESS were used as controls for clonality. The table comes from immuneACCESS by way of TCRdb, which keeps in-frame sequences with V and J called. Part of the clones is missing from these tables; in studies checked, under half for an unresolved V gene and the rest for unknown reasons. V, J and clone size are taken as reported in that table, and D and trimming were inferred from the DNA itself. The sample records about 50,000 clones, more than 70% of which are singletons. The ten largest clones add up to 35% to 55% of the sample.

The rearrangement combines TRBV29-1 with TRBJ2-1, and possibly TRBD2, on 7 matching bases. This TCR derives from a human donor with chronic lymphocytic leukemia. This specimen consisted of PBMCs, obtained after 12 months of ibrutinib treatment. The sequenced DNA: TGCAGCGTGGGGGAGGGGGTCTTGCGGCAGTTCTTC. This is translated as CSVGEGVLRQFF.